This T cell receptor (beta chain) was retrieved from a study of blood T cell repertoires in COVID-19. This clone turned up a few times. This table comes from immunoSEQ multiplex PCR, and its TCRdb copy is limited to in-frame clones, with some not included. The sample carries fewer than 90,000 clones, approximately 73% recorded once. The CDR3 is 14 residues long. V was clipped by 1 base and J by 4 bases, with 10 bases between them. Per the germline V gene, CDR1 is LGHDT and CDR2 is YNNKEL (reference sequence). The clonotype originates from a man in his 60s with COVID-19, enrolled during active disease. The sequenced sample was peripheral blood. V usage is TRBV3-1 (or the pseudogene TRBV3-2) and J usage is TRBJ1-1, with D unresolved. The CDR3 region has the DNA TGTGCCAGCAGCCAAGCTGGAAGAGGCACTGAAGCTTTCTTT. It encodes CASSQAGRGTEAFF.